This T cell receptor (beta chain) was obtained from a study of T-cell reconstitution after alpha-beta-depleted transplantation in children. For TCRbeta, the library was prepared with unique molecular identifiers. MiXCR, run by TCRdb on the PCR reads, gives a single entry per CDR3 protein. The table records around 96,000 distinct CDR3 sequences, 12% of them present only once. Germline CDR1 SEHNR, CDR2 FQNEAQ (reference sequence). Germline trimming cut 4 bases from V and 4 bases from J; bases unmatched to any gene: 5. There are 14 residues in the CDR3. In this sample, this clonotype turned up many times.

The chain uses TRBV7-9 and TRBJ1-1, with 8 bases lining up with TRBD1. Here the sequenced sample was PBMCs from the stem cell graft donor, taken from the stem cell graft. The TCR originated in a human donor who donated a stem cell graft to a child with inherited bone marrow failure. The chain's CDR3 is CASSSQGAFTEAFF. CDR3 bases: TGTGCCAGCAGCTCGCAGGGGGCTTTCACTGAAGCTTTCTTT.